The entry below describes one T cell receptor (beta chain). Its antigen is unknown. V trimming: 5 bases; J trimming: 8 bases; junction bases outside the gene matches: 5. This CDR3 contains 12 residues. CDR1 and CDR2 (germline): SQVTM, ANQGSEA. This sample was included in a study of T cell responses to AZD1222 COVID-19 vaccine. Overall study findings and caveats: Vaccine-associated CD4 TCRs spanned spike, dominant at 160-218 and 743-854. It should be noted that donors were predominantly white British and more often female, and clonal diversity was possibly underestimated. Just a handful of AZD1222 recipients were seropositive at baseline.

TCRdb keeps only in-frame clones here, not all; method: immunoSEQ multiplex PCR. The table shows under 200,000 clones, with 88% occurring only once. Second-dose intervals of approximately 4 or approximately 12 weeks were pooled. The chain recombines TRBV29-1 with TRBJ1-2; 10 nucleotides line up with TRBD1. The clonotype was recovered from an adult who received the AZD1222 COVID-19 vaccine. The sequencing here drew on peripheral blood, taken 28 days after the second AZD1222 dose. CDR3 sequence reads: CSVSDRGDGYTF. The CDR3 bases are TGCAGCGTTTCGGACAGGGGGGACGGCTACACCTTC.